Listed here is a single T cell receptor beta chain. The data were taken from a study of control samples from healthy donors and cancer patients. TCRdb's copy holds only in-frame clones and misses some; the assay was immunoSEQ multiplex PCR. Of fewer than 65,000 clones in the sample, over 85% were seen once. CDR1 LGHNT and CDR2 FRNRAP come from the germline V gene. The CDR3 extends over 17 amino acids. The V and J ends lost 4 bases and 5 bases, in that order; junction bases with no gene match: 7. The sequenced sample was PBMCs. V and J are TRBV12-5 and TRBJ2-1; TRBD2 aligns across 14 bases. The receptor's source is a man aged 35 to 55 with colorectal cancer. The CDR3 DNA reads TGTGCTAGTGGTTCAGGGGGACTAGCGGGAGTTGACAATGAGCAGTTCTTC. Translation: CASGSGGLAGVDNEQFF.